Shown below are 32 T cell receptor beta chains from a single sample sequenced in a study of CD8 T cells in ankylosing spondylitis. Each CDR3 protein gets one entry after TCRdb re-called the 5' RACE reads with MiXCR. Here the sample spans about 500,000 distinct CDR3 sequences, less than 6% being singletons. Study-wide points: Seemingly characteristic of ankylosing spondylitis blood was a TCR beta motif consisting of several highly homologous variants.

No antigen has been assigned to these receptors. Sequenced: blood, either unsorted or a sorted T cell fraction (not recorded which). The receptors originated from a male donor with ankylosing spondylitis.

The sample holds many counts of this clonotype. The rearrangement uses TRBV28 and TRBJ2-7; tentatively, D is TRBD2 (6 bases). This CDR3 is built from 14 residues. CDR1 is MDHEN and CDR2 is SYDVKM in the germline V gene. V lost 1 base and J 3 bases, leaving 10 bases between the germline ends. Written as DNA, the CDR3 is TGTGCCAGCAGTTTATACCCGGGACTCTACGAGCAGTACTTC. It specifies CASSLYPGLYEQYF.

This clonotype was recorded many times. CDR3 region: CASSVLGRDGYTF. CDR3 nucleotides: TGTGCCAGCAGTGTCTTAGGGAGGGATGGCTACACCTTC. The chain joins TRBV6-1 to TRBJ1-2, with D unresolved. The CDR3 covers 13 residues. From germline, CDR1 is MNHNS and CDR2 SASEGT. Between the trimmed V and J ends, which lost 4 bases and 6 bases, there was a span of 12 bases.

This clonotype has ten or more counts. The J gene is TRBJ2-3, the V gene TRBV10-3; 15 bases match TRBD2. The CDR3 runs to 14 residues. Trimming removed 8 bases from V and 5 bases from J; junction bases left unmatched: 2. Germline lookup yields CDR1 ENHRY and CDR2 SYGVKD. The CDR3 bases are TGTGCCATCGGACTAGCGGGGGGGCTAGATACGCAGTATTTT. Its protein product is CAIGLAGGLDTQYF.

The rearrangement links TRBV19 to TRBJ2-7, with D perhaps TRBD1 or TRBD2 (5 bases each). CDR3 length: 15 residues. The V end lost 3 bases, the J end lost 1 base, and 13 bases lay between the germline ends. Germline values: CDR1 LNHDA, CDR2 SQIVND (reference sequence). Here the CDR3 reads CASSIGTVPSYEQYF. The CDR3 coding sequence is TGTGCCAGTAGTATTGGGACGGTCCCTTCCTACGAGCAGTACTTC.

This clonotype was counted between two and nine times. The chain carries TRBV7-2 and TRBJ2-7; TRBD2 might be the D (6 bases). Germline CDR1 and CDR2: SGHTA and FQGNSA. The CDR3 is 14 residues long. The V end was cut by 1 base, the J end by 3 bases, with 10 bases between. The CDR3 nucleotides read TGTGCCAGCAGCTTAGGGGCGGGACTCTACGAGCAGTACTTC. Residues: CASSLGAGLYEQYF.

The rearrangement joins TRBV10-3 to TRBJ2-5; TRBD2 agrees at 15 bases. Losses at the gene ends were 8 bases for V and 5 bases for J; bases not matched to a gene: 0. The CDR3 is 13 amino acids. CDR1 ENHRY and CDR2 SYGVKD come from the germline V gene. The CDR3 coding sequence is TGTGCCATCGGGACTAGCGGGGGGGAGACCCAGTACTTC. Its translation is CAIGTSGGETQYF.

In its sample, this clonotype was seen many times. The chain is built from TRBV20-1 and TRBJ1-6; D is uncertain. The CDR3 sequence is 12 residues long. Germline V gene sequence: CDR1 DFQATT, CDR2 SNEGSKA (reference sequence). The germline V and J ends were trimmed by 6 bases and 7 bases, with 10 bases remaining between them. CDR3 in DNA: TGCAGTGCCCGGGGAGCGAATTCACCCCTCCACTTT. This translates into CSARGANSPLHF.

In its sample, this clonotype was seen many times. The CDR3 loop is CASSDSIIGSTDTQYF. As DNA, the CDR3 is TGTGCCAGCAGTGACTCGATTATCGGGAGCACAGATACGCAGTATTTT. The chain couples TRBV6-4 to TRBJ2-3, with unresolved D. The CDR3 contains 16 residues. V lost 0 bases and J 0 bases, leaving 10 bases between the germline ends. From germline, CDR1 is MRHNA and CDR2 SNTAGT.

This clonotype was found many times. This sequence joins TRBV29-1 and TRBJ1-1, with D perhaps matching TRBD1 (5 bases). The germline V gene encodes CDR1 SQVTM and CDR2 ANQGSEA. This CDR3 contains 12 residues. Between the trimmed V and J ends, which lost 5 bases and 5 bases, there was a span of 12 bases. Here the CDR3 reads CSVMTVETEAFF. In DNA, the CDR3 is TGCAGCGTTATGACAGTTGAAACTGAAGCTTTCTTT.

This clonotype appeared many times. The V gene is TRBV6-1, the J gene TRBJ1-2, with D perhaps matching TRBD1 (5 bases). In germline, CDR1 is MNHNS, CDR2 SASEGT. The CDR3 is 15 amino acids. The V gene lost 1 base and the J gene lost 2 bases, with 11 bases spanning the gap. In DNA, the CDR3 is TGTGCCAGCAGTGAAGTCGCCAGGGTGAACTATGGCTACACCTTC. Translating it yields CASSEVARVNYGYTF.

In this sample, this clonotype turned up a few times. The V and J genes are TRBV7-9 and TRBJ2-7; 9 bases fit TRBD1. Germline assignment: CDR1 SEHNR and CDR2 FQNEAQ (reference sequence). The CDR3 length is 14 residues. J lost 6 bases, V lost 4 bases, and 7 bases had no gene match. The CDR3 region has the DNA TGTGCCAGCAGCTCCTACAGGGGGCGCGGCGAGCAGTACTTC. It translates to CASSSYRGRGEQYF.

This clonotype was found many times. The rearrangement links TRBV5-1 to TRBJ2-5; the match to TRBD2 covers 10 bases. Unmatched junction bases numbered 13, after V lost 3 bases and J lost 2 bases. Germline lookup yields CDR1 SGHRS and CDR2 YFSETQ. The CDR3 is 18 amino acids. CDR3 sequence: CASSWDRTSGGTQETQYF. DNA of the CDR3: TGCGCCAGCAGCTGGGATCGGACTAGCGGAGGTACTCAAGAGACCCAGTACTTC.

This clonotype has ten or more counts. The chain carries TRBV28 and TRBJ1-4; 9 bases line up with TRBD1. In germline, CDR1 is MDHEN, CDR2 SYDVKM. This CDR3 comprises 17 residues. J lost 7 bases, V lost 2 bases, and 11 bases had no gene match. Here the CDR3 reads CASSLTPHRGRREKLFF. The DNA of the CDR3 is TGTGCCAGCAGTTTAACACCTCACAGGGGGCGACGTGAAAAACTGTTTTTT.

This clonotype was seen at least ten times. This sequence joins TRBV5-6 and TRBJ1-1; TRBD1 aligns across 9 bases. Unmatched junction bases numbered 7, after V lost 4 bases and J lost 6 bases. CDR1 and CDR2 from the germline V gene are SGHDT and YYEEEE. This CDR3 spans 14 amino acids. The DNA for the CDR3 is TGTGCCAGCAGCGAGGGACAGGGCCTGCCTGAAGCTTTCTTT. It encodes CASSEGQGLPEAFF.

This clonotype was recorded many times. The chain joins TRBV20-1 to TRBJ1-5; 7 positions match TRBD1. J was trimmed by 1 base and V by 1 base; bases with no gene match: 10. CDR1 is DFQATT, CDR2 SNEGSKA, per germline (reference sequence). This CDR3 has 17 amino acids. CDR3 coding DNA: TGCAGTGCTAGAGTTAGGGGGCGATTGTTGAGCAATCAGCCCCAGCATTTT. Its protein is CSARVRGRLLSNQPQHF.

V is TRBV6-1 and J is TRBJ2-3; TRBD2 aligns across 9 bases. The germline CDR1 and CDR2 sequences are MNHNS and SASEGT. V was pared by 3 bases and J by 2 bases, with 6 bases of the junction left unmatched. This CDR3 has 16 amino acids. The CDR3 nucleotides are TGTGCCAGCAGTGAGCTGACTAGCGGAATCACAGATACGCAGTATTTT. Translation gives CASSELTSGITDTQYF.

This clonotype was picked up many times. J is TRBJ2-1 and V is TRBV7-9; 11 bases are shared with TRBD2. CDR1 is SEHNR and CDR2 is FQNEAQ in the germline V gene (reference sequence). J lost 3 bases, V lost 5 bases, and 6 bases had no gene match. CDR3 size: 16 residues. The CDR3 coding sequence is TGTGCCAGCAGCCCCCTGACTAGCGGGGTCTACAATGAGCAGTTCTTC. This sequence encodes CASSPLTSGVYNEQFF.

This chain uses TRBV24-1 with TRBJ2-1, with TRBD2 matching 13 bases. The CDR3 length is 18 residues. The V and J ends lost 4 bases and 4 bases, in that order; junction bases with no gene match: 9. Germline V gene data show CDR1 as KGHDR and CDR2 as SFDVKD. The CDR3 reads CATSDPRTSGGPYNEQFF. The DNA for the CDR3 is TGTGCCACCAGTGACCCGAGGACTAGCGGGGGACCTTACAATGAGCAGTTCTTC.

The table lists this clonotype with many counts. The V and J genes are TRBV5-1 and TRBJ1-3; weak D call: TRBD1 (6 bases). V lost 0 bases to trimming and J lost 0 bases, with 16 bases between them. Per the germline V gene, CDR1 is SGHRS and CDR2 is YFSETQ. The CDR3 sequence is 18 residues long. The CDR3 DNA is TGCGCCAGCAGCTTGGGTGTTCGGGGGCCCTTCTCTGGAAACACCATATATTTT. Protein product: CASSLGVRGPFSGNTIYF.

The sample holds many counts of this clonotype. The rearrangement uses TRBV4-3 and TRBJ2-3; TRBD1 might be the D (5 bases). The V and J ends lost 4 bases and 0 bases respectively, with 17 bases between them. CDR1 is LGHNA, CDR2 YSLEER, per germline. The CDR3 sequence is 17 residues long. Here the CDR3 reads CASSPRLTETSTDTQYF. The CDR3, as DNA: TGCGCCAGCAGCCCACGACTGACAGAAACTAGCACAGATACGCAGTATTTT.

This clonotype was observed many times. CDR3 DNA: TGTGCCAGCGCGCCCGGGTGGGATGGCTACACCTTC. Translating it yields CASAPGWDGYTF. This chain joins TRBV9 and TRBJ1-2; no clear D gene. Germline V CDR1 and CDR2: SGDLS, YYNGEE. Trimming took off 7 bases at V and 6 bases at J, with 13 bases between the two ends. This CDR3 has 12 amino acids.

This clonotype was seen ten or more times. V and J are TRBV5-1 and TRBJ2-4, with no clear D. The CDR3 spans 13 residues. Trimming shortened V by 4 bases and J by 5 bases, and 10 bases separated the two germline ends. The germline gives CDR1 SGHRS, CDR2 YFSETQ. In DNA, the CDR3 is TGCGCCAGCAGCACCTCTCACGAAAACATTCAGTACTTC. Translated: CASSTSHENIQYF.

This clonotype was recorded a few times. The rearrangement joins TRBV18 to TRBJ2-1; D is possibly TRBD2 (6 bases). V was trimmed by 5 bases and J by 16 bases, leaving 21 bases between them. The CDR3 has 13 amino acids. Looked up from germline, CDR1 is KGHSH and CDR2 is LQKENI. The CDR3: CASSGSLGGDFFF. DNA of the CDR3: TGTGCCAGCTCAGGATCCTTAGGAGGGGATTTTTTCTTC.

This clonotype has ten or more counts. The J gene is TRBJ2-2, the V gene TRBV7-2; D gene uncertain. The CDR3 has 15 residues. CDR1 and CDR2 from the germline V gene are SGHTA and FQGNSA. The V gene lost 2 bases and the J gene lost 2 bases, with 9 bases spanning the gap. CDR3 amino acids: CASSLTSLNTGELFF. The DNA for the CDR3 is TGTGCCAGCAGCTTAACCTCACTTAACACCGGGGAGCTGTTTTTT. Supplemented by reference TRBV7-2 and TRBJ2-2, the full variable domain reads GAGVSQSPSNKVTEKGKDVELRCDPISGHTALYWYRQSLGQGLEFLIYFQGNSAPDKSGLPSDRFSAERTGGSVSTLTIQRTQQEDSAVYLCASSLTSLNTGELFFGEGSRLTVL.

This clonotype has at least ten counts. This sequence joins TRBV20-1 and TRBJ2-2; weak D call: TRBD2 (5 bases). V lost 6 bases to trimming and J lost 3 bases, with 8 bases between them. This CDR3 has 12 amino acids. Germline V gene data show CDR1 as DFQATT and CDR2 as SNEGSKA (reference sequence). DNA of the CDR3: TGCAGTGCCGAGGACTACACCGGGGAGCTGTTTTTT. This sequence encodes CSAEDYTGELFF.

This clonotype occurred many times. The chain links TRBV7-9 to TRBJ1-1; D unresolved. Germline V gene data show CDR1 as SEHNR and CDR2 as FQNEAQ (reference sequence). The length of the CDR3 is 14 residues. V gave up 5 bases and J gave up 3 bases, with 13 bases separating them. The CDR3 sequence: CASSPQRDHTEAFF. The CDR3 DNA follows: TGTGCCAGCAGCCCCCAGAGGGATCACACTGAAGCTTTCTTT.

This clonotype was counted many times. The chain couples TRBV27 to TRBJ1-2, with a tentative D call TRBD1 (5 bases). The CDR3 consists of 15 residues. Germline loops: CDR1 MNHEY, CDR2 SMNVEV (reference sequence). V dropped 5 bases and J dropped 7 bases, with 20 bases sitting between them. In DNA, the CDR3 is TGTGCCAGCAGTCCCCAGTGGAGGGGAATTGGTGGCTACACCTTC. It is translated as CASSPQWRGIGGYTF.

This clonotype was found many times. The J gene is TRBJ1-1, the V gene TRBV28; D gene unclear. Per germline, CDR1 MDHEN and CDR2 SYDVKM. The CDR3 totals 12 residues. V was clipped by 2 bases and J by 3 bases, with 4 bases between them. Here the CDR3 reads CASSLQHTEAFF. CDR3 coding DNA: TGTGCCAGCAGTTTACAGCACACTGAAGCTTTCTTT.

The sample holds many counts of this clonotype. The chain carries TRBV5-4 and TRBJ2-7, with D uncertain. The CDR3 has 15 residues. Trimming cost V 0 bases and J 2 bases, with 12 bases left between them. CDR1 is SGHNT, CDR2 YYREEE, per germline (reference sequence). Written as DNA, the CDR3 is TGTGCCAGCAGCTTGGTACACTCCGGGCCCTACGAGCAGTACTTC. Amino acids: CASSLVHSGPYEQYF. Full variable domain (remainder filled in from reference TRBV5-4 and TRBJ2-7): ETGVTQSPTHLIKTRGQQVTLRCSSQSGHNTVSWYQQALGQGPQFIFQYYREEENGRGNFPPRFSGLQFPNYSSELNVNALELDDSALYLCASSLVHSGPYEQYFGPGTRLTVT.

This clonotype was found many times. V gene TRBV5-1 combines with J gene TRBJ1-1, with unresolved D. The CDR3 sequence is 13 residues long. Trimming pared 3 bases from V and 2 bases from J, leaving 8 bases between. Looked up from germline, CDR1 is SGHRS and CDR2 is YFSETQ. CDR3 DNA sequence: TGCGCCAGCAGCTCGTTTAGCAACACTGAAGCTTTCTTT. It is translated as CASSSFSNTEAFF.

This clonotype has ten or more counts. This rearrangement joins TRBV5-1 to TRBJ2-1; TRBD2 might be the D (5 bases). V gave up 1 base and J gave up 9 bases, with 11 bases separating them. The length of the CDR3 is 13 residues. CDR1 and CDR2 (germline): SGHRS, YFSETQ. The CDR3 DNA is TGCGCCAGCAGCTTGACTAGTCCCCTTGAGCAGTTCTTC. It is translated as CASSLTSPLEQFF. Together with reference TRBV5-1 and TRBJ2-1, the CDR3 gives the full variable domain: KAGVTQTPRYLIKTRGQQVTLSCSPISGHRSVSWYQQTPGQGLQFLFEYFSETQRNKGNFPGRFSGRQFSNSRSEMNVSTLELGDSALYLCASSLTSPLEQFFGPGTRLTVL.

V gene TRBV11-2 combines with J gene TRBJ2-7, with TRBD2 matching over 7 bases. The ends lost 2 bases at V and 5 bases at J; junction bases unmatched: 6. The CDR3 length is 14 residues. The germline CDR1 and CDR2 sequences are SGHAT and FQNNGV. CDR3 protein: CASSLFWRENEQYF. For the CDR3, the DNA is TGTGCCAGCAGCTTATTTTGGCGGGAGAACGAGCAGTACTTC.